This T cell receptor beta chain was found in a study of T cell repertoires in cytomegalovirus infection. Whole-study context: Recently identified HLA-C-restricted and well-studied HLA-B-restricted CMV epitopes were used.

A few counts support this clonotype. Its antigen is not known. TCRdb ran MiXCR on the reads and lists one entry per CDR3 protein. Of 100,000 or so distinct CDR3 sequences listed, 25% to 30% are singletons. V shed 2 bases and J shed 2 bases, with 11 bases lying between them. The CDR3 runs 15 residues. From germline, CDR1 is LGHDT and CDR2 YNNKEL (reference sequence). The sequence derives from a human donor in good health (CMV status not recorded). Some clones in this sample may be carry-over from other donors' samples. This chain connects TRBV3-1 to TRBJ2-3; D ambiguous. The sample was CD8+ T cells from cultured PBMCs, taken from culture after CMV antigen stimulation. The CDR3 loop is CASSQTFMPTDTQYF. The DNA for the CDR3 is TGTGCCAGCAGCCAAACTTTCATGCCCACAGATACGCAGTATTTT.